These 16 T cell receptor beta chains originate from one sample sequenced in a study of shared clonotypes between healthy human individuals. Repertoires were generated with immunoSEQ multiplex PCR, while TCRdb's copy carries only in-frame clones and drops some. The sample carries approximately 340,000 clones, approximately 79% recorded once. The sequenced sample consisted of memory CD4+ T cells sorted from blood. Subset: CD45RA-negative fraction. Receptors originate from a man aged 25 to 40 in good health.

A remark on this clone: This is likely an artifact of a read error, given a far larger clone one base away. The chain joins TRBV5-1 to TRBJ2-7; 11 bases are a match to TRBD1. The CDR3 loop spans 16 amino acids. Looked up from germline, CDR1 is SGHRS and CDR2 is YFSETQ. The trim removed 7 bases at V and 2 bases at J, leaving 11 bases unmatched. CDR3 sequence (DNA): TGCGCCAGCGGCGCCGGACCGGGACAGGGGGCCTACGAGCAGTACTTC. Protein: CASGAGPGQGAYEQYF.

In the case of this clone: One end of the junction varies from germline; a read error may be responsible. J is TRBJ2-5 and V is TRBV30, with D uncertain. CDR3 length: 14 amino acids. CDR1 is GTSNPN and CDR2 is SVGIG in the germline V gene (reference sequence). CDR3 bases: TGTGCCTGGAGTGTATCAATATTTAGTGTAATCTTGAACTTC. Protein: CAWSVSIFSVILNF.

The chain is built from TRBV2 and TRBJ2-1; D not resolved. Per germline, CDR1 SNHLY and CDR2 FYNNEI. V was pared by 7 bases and J by 6 bases, with 7 bases between. The CDR3 extends over 11 amino acids. The CDR3 sequence is CASKVGNEQFF. The DNA of the CDR3 is TGTGCCAGCAAAGTGGGCAATGAGCAGTTCTTC.

This clone was counted ten times or more. V usage is TRBV13 and J usage is TRBJ2-7; D not resolved. Per germline, CDR1 PRHDT and CDR2 FYEKMQ (reference sequence). The V gene lost 4 bases and the J gene lost 0 bases, with 4 bases spanning the gap. The CDR3 is made up of 12 amino acids. The CDR3 nucleotides are TGTGCCAGCAGCTACAACTCCTACGAGCAGTACTTC. It specifies CASSYNSYEQYF.

This sequence joins TRBV18 and TRBJ1-5; TRBD1 aligns across 10 bases. J gave up 7 bases and V 2 bases, and 11 bases lay outside the gene matches. The CDR3 has 17 amino acids. The germline V gene encodes CDR1 KGHSH and CDR2 LQKENI. The CDR3, as DNA: TGTGCCAGCTCACCAGTACCGACAGGGGGCGCGGGGCAGCCCCAGCATTTT. Encoded protein: CASSPVPTGGAGQPQHF. Looking up the rest from reference TRBV18 and TRBJ1-5 gives the full variable domain: NAGVMQNPRHLVRRRGQEARLRCSPMKGHSHVYWYRQLPEEGLKFMVYLQKENIIDESGMPKERFSAEFPKEGPSILRIQQVVRGDSAAYFCASSPVPTGGAGQPQHFGDGTRLSIL.

This chain uses TRBV5-4 with TRBJ2-1, with TRBD2 identical over 15 bases. This CDR3 is 15 amino acids long. Germline lookup yields CDR1 SGHNT and CDR2 YYREEE (reference sequence). V shed 0 bases, J shed 10 bases, and the junction held 2 bases outside the gene matches. CDR3 residues: CASSLDGTSGREQFF. CDR3 DNA: TGTGCCAGCAGCTTGGACGGGACTAGCGGGAGGGAGCAGTTCTTC.

In DNA, the CDR3 is TGTGCCAGCTCACCCCGTGCTGATAGACTAGCGGGAATAACAGATACGCAGTATTTT. Protein sequence: CASSPRADRLAGITDTQYF. The chain couples TRBV18 to TRBJ2-3; the match to TRBD2 covers 11 bases. The CDR3 is 19 residues long. Germline assignment: CDR1 KGHSH and CDR2 LQKENI. After removal of 3 bases from V and 3 bases from J, the junction contained 14 bases not matched to a gene.

The genes are TRBV7-9 and TRBJ2-2; D tentatively fits TRBD1 or TRBD2 (5 bases each). The CDR3 sequence is 14 residues long. Germline CDR1 reads SEHNR; CDR2 reads FQNEAQ (reference sequence). V gave up 8 bases and J gave up 5 bases, with 15 bases separating them. CDR3 in amino acids: CASPRGSGTGELFF. The CDR3 region has the DNA TGTGCCAGCCCCCGCGGGTCAGGGACCGGGGAGCTGTTTTTT.

V usage is TRBV7-2 and J usage is TRBJ2-4; possible D gene TRBD1, 5 bases. CDR3 length equals 16 residues. V was trimmed by 1 base and J by 2 bases, leaving 12 bases between them. Germline lookup yields CDR1 SGHTA and CDR2 FQGNSA. DNA of the CDR3: TGTGCCAGCAGCTTAGGCAGGGAAGAGCCCAAAAACATTCAGTACTTC. Encoded protein: CASSLGREEPKNIQYF.

This rearrangement joins TRBV27 to TRBJ2-7; D perhaps matches TRBD2 (5 bases). The CDR3 runs 15 residues. Germline loops: CDR1 MNHEY, CDR2 SMNVEV (reference sequence). The germline V and J ends were trimmed by 3 bases and 4 bases, with 16 bases remaining between them. CDR3: CASSLSSGPGYEQYF. The CDR3 region has the DNA TGTGCCAGCAGTTTGAGTTCCGGGCCGGGGTACGAGCAGTACTTC.

The V gene is TRBV28, the J gene TRBJ1-2; D is ambiguous. The CDR3 spans 13 residues. Germline V gene sequence: CDR1 MDHEN, CDR2 SYDVKM. Deletions cut 8 bases from V and 5 bases from J, with 15 bases between. CDR3 sequence (DNA): TGTGCCAGCCTAAAGACGATTGGGTATGGCTACACCTTC. Residues: CASLKTIGYGYTF.

The rearrangement joins TRBV29-1 to TRBJ1-5; possible D gene TRBD1, 5 bases. The CDR3 sequence is 14 residues long. Deletions cut 4 bases from V and 5 bases from J, with 15 bases between. Germline V gene data show CDR1 as SQVTM and CDR2 as ANQGSEA. The DNA of the CDR3 is TGCAGCGTTGTGCCCGGGGGTAAGGATCAGCCCCAGCATTTT. This encodes CSVVPGGKDQPQHF.

The chain recombines TRBV11-3 with TRBJ2-3; weak D call: TRBD1 (5 bases). This CDR3 region has 15 residues. With 0 bases removed from V and 4 bases from J, the gap between germline ends came to 11 bases. Germline V gene sequence: CDR1 SGHNT, CDR2 YENEEA. The CDR3 nucleotides read TGTGCCAGCAGCTTAGATGCAGGGTGGGCAGATACGCAGTATTTT. Translation: CASSLDAGWADTQYF.

The chain uses TRBV7-9 and TRBJ2-7; D gene uncertain. CDR1 is SEHNR and CDR2 is FQNEAQ in the germline V gene (reference sequence). The V gene lost 5 bases and the J gene lost 7 bases, with 21 bases spanning the gap. CDR3 size: 15 residues. The CDR3 sequence is CASSKPLISAPEQYF. CDR3 sequence (DNA): TGTGCCAGCAGCAAACCCCTAATCTCTGCCCCTGAGCAGTACTTC.

This clone was seen repeatedly, ten times or more. The chain is built from TRBV11-3 and TRBJ2-2; no reliable D call. This CDR3 is 13 amino acids long. Germline V CDR1 and CDR2: SGHNT, YENEEA. Trimming removed 2 bases from V and 7 bases from J, with 8 bases in between. As DNA, the CDR3 is TGTGCCAGCAGCTTACGTCAGGACGGGGAGCTGTTTTTT. Residues: CASSLRQDGELFF. The variable domain in full, with the rest retrieved from reference TRBV11-3 and TRBJ2-2, is EAGVVQSPRYKIIEKKQPVAFWCNPISGHNTLYWYLQNLGQGPELLIRYENEEAVDDSQLPKDRFSAERLKGVDSTLKIQPAELGDSAVYLCASSLRQDGELFFGEGSRLTVL.

The chain links TRBV5-1 to TRBJ2-1; TRBD2 matches 7 bases. V gave up 3 bases and J gave up 6 bases; unmatched junction bases: 12. There are 16 residues in the CDR3. Germline V lookup: CDR1 SGHRS, CDR2 YFSETQ. As DNA, the CDR3 is TGCGCCAGCAGCTGGCTGGCGGGTGGCGGGAGCAATGAGCAGTTCTTC. Its protein is CASSWLAGGGSNEQFF.